This entry is about one T cell receptor (beta chain). The antigen remains unidentified. The length of the CDR3 is 12 residues. V was pared by 4 bases and J by 5 bases, with 7 bases between. The germline gives CDR1 SGHNT, CDR2 YYREEE (reference sequence). Splitting of CD4+ cells produced CD45RA+ naive and CD45RA-negative memory subsets. The sample is drawn from a study of shared clonotypes between healthy human individuals. The assay was run at deep level. As handled by the study authors: As immunoSEQ supplied junction-only sequences (without quality scores), filtering differed. Data came from immunoSEQ multiplex PCR; TCRdb stores just in-frame clones and leaves some out. That table supplies the V and J calls and clone size; D and trimming were determined from the DNA. This table holds approximately 1,000,000 clones, 70% to 85% found once. General study findings and limits: Sequencing depth was predicted to influence how clonotypes are shared among donors.

This chain links TRBV5-4 with TRBJ2-1; D remains unclear. Sequenced sample: memory CD4+ T cells from PBMCs. The subset here: CD45RA-negative fraction. This clonotype was sampled from a man aged 18 to 30 in good health. Some clones in this sample may be carry-over from other donors' samples. CDR3 in DNA: TGTGCCAGCAGCCTCGGACACAATGAGCAGTTCTTC. This sequence encodes CASSLGHNEQFF.